The 18 T cell receptor beta chains below all came from one sample that was sequenced in a study of T cells after yellow fever vaccination. MiXCR was run by TCRdb on the 5' RACE reads, yielding one entry per CDR3 protein. This repertoire shows 500,000 to 650,000 distinct CDR3 sequences, around 17% found once; its top ten account for roughly 17%. Sequenced here: PBMCs, sampled about 5 days after the first yellow fever vaccination. These receptors came from a young man who received the YFV17D yellow fever vaccine.

This clonotype occurred a few times. This chain connects TRBV5-4 to TRBJ2-1; 8 positions agree with TRBD1. CDR1 and CDR2 from the germline V gene are SGHNT and YYREEE (reference sequence). V shed 4 bases and J 7 bases; nucleotides not matched to a gene: 10. The length of the CDR3 is 15 residues. CDR3 coding DNA: TGTGCCAGCAGCCCCAGGACAGGGAATACGAATGAGCAGTTCTTC. It specifies CASSPRTGNTNEQFF. Based on the CDR3 plus reference TRBV5-4 and TRBJ2-1, the full variable domain is ETGVTQSPTHLIKTRGQQVTLRCSSQSGHNTVSWYQQALGQGPQFIFQYYREEENGRGNFPPRFSGLQFPNYSSELNVNALELDDSALYLCASSPRTGNTNEQFFGPGTRLTVL.

The V and J genes are TRBV27 and TRBJ2-1, with D tentatively TRBD1 (5 bases). Germline CDR1 is MNHEY and CDR2 is SMNVEV (reference sequence). This CDR3 comprises 15 residues. V was clipped by 0 bases and J by 4 bases, with 10 bases between them. CDR3 in DNA: TGTGCCAGCAGTTTATCCCCGACAGAATACAATGAGCAGTTCTTC. This codes for CASSLSPTEYNEQFF.

In this sample, this clonotype turned up a few times. The chain has TRBV4-1 and TRBJ1-2; TRBD1 matches at 8 bases. V gave up 2 bases and J gave up 4 bases; unmatched junction bases: 6. Germline V gene sequence: CDR1 MGHRA, CDR2 YSYEKL. This CDR3 is 15 amino acids long. CDR3 sequence: CASSQTPGQVYGYTF. The CDR3 DNA reads TGCGCCAGCAGCCAAACCCCGGGACAGGTCTATGGCTACACCTTC.

Only a few counts were recorded for this clonotype. This chain links TRBV5-4 with TRBJ2-3; 12 bases fit TRBD2. The V and J ends lost 2 bases and 2 bases, in that order; junction bases with no gene match: 3. The CDR3 totals 16 residues. In germline, CDR1 is SGHNT, CDR2 YYREEE (reference sequence). The CDR3 sequence: CASSFRLAGATDTQYF. CDR3 bases: TGTGCCAGCAGCTTCAGACTAGCGGGGGCCACAGATACGCAGTATTTT.

The chain joins TRBV6-1 to TRBJ1-3, with no clear D. The CDR3 contains 15 residues. Per germline, CDR1 MNHNS and CDR2 SASEGT. Between the trimmed V and J ends, which lost 5 bases and 5 bases, there was a span of 16 bases. The CDR3 DNA is TGTGCCAGCAGTCCCCCAGGCTCTCGAAGAAACACCATATATTTT. It is translated as CASSPPGSRRNTIYF.

The chain recombines TRBV12-3 or TRBV12-4 with TRBJ2-1; D is tentatively TRBD1 or TRBD2 (5 bases each). The germline V and J ends were trimmed by 7 bases and 6 bases, with 13 bases remaining between them. CDR3 length: 13 amino acids. CDR3 sequence: CASTYGTTNEQFF. CDR3 in DNA: TGTGCCAGCACCTACGGGACGACCAATGAGCAGTTCTTC.

This clonotype was observed a few times. The chain recombines TRBV20-1 with TRBJ2-1; tentatively, D is TRBD1 or TRBD2 (5 bases each). The CDR3 extends over 14 amino acids. Per the germline V gene, CDR1 is DFQATT and CDR2 is SNEGSKA (reference sequence). V was shortened by 6 bases and J by 3 bases, with 15 bases between the two germline ends. Here the CDR3 DNA reads TGCAGTGCCCAGTCCGGGACCTTCTACAATGAGCAGTTCTTC. This sequence encodes CSAQSGTFYNEQFF.

The chain is built from TRBV7-9 and TRBJ2-1; no clear D gene. This CDR3 is built from 15 residues. Germline CDR1 SEHNR, CDR2 FQNEAQ (reference sequence). V lost 2 bases and J lost 6, with 14 bases in between. Here the CDR3 reads CASSLWSPAGNEQFF. The CDR3 DNA is TGTGCCAGCAGCTTATGGTCCCCCGCCGGCAATGAGCAGTTCTTC.

This clonotype was detected a few times. This chain joins TRBV7-2 and TRBJ1-5; the D gene is possibly TRBD1 (6 bases). Germline V lookup: CDR1 SGHTA, CDR2 FQGNSA. Trimming removed 5 bases from V and 0 bases from J, with 11 bases in between. CDR3 size: 15 residues. CDR3 in amino acids: CASSADSYSNQPQHF. The DNA of the CDR3 is TGTGCCAGCAGCGCGGACAGCTATAGCAATCAGCCCCAGCATTTT.

This rearrangement joins TRBV6-4 to TRBJ2-7, with 9 bases fitting TRBD1. The V segment lost 10 bases and the J segment 3 bases; nucleotides outside the gene matches: 25. The CDR3 runs to 19 residues. Per germline, CDR1 MRHNA and CDR2 SNTAGT. CDR3 loop: CAISDGDRVSDSLYYEQYV. As DNA, the CDR3 is TGTGCCATCAGCGACGGGGACAGGGTATCCGACTCCCTCTACTACGAGCAGTACGTC.

The CDR3 region has the DNA TGCGCCAGCAGCCTCCGGGGGGAGGGCGACGAGCAGTACTTC. Protein: CASSLRGEGDEQYF. The chain couples TRBV4-1 to TRBJ2-7; 7 positions match TRBD2. There are 14 residues in the CDR3. The V gene's germline CDR1 is MGHRA and CDR2 YSYEKL. J gave up 5 bases and V 4 bases, and 8 bases lay outside the gene matches.

In this sample, this clonotype turned up once. The DNA of the CDR3 is TGTGCCAGGAGCCCCGGCTCCTACGAGCAGTACGTC. It yields the protein CARSPGSYEQYV. V and J are TRBV5-6 and TRBJ2-7; no clear D. Germline V gives CDR1 SGHDT, CDR2 YYEEEE. Deletions cut 8 bases from V and 0 bases from J, with 9 bases between. The CDR3 spans 12 residues.

The table lists this clonotype with a few counts. The J gene is TRBJ2-7, the V gene TRBV3-1, with D possibly being TRBD1 (6 bases). Between the trimmed V and J ends, which lost 0 bases and 2 bases, there was a span of 11 bases. The CDR3 sequence is 15 residues long. The germline V gene has CDR1 LGHDT and CDR2 YNNKEL (reference sequence). CDR3 sequence reads: CASSQEGRGTYEQYV. CDR3 sequence (DNA): TGTGCCAGCAGCCAAGAGGGCAGGGGCACCTACGAGCAGTACGTC.

The sample holds a few counts of this clonotype. The chain combines TRBV28 with TRBJ1-1; D perhaps matches TRBD1 (5 bases). Trimming shortened V by 4 bases and J by 10 bases, and 22 bases separated the two germline ends. The CDR3 runs to 15 residues. Germline V gene lookup returns CDR1 MDHEN and CDR2 SYDVKM. CDR3 in DNA: TGTGCCAGCAGTTCGGGGGGAGTGCTCCCTGGGAGAGCTTTCTTT. This translates into CASSSGGVLPGRAFF.

This rearrangement joins TRBV7-9 to TRBJ1-1; tentative D call: TRBD1 (5 bases). This CDR3 comprises 15 residues. The V end lost 0 bases, the J end lost 4 bases, and 12 bases lay between the germline ends. From germline, CDR1 is SEHNR and CDR2 FQNEAQ (reference sequence). The CDR3 nucleotides are TGTGCCAGCAGCTTAGCGCCGGAGGGGCGCACTGAAGCTTTCTTT. Translating gives CASSLAPEGRTEAFF.

The chain links TRBV6-1 to TRBJ2-3; weak D call: TRBD1 (5 bases). V lost 6 bases and J 1 base, leaving 8 bases between the germline ends. CDR1 is MNHNS, CDR2 SASEGT, per germline. The CDR3 loop spans 13 amino acids. The CDR3 DNA is TGTGCCAGCAGGGACACAGGCACAGATACGCAGTATTTT. Encoded protein: CASRDTGTDTQYF.

The genes are TRBV11-2 and TRBJ2-3, with 10 bases aligning to TRBD2. The CDR3 covers 17 residues. Germline V gene data show CDR1 as SGHAT and CDR2 as FQNNGV. J was trimmed by 3 bases and V by 2 bases; bases with no gene match: 8. This CDR3 is CASSLLLAGGRTDTQYF. CDR3 in DNA: TGTGCCAGCAGCTTATTATTAGCGGGGGGTCGGACAGATACGCAGTATTTT. Looking up the rest from reference TRBV11-2 and TRBJ2-3 gives the full variable domain: EAGVAQSPRYKIIEKRQSVAFWCNPISGHATLYWYQQILGQGPKLLIQFQNNGVVDDSQLPKDRFSAERLKGVDSTLKIQPAKLEDSAVYLCASSLLLAGGRTDTQYFGPGTRLTVL.

The V call is TRBV19, the J call TRBJ1-1; perhaps TRBD1 as D (6 bases). The length of the CDR3 is 12 residues. Germline CDR1 and CDR2: LNHDA and SQIVND (reference sequence). V lost 6 bases, J lost 9 bases, and 14 bases lay in between. The CDR3 reads CASSAGVTKAFF. Written as DNA, the CDR3 is TGTGCCAGTAGCGCAGGGGTTACTAAAGCTTTCTTT.